A selection of T cell receptor beta chains follows, all from one sample in a study of PD-L1 blockade in urothelial cancer. Profiling relied on immunoSEQ multiplex PCR, and the TCRdb table lists in-frame clones only, not all of them. The sample includes around 100,000 clones, 85% to 95% of them seen just once. Sequencing was performed on PBMCs, taken around atezolizumab (anti-PD-L1) treatment. These receptor sequences come from a man in his sixties with urothelial cancer. CDR3s leave out the opening cysteine and the closing phenylalanine or tryptophan. The order of the fields is V gene, CDR3 protein.

TRBV7-9	ASTRGESSYEQY
TRBV9	ASSVRGGAANEKLF
TRBV6-5	ATAGGDNNYGYT
TRBV7-3	ASSFSVSTEAF
TRBV5-1	ASSPRLGGAISYEQY
TRBV29-1	SVGKPGQQFATNEKLF
TRBV11-2	ASSLGDSGPDYGYT
TRBV7-2	ASSSQGYEQY
TRBV7-2	ASSPTGSGLT
TRBV6-5	ASSSSSGSGNEQF
TRBV30	AWSVKASGSPDTQY
TRBV7-2	ASSLRQGDTQY
TRBV9	ASREGGGGTEAF
TRBV7-2	ASSLAKASFYEQY
TRBV7-2	ASSTRQGSVGYT
TRBV7-2	ASSPGQRQETQY
TRBV5-1	ASSPQRVRTDTQY
TRBV2	ASSGIQGGAENIQY
TRBV7-2	ASSLGTGLNTEAF
TRBV6-1	ASSDRQRTGELF
TRBV19	ASRPRGRLNTGELF
TRBV6-5	ASTAGGFSPYEQY
TRBV27	ASRGVGGYNEQF
TRBV6-6	ASRDGQGRNTIY
TRBV7-2	ASSLAGAGGSYNEQF
TRBV21-1	ASSIGTDRDTEAF
TRBV5-1	ASSLVRTGTGYGETQY
TRBV19	ASSPRGVTEAF
TRBV4-3	ASSQDSSSGRTEQF
TRBV18	ASSPNTGAGNTIY
TRBV7-7	ASSQGRTLNTGELF
TRBV11-2	ASSLTVSYYNEQF
TRBV7-2	ASRPTGMGETQY
TRBV28	ASCPGGGTDTQY
TRBV27	ASSIDRVPANEKLF
TRBV7-2	ASSLALGLSGAF
TRBV7-3	ASSLSGGAYNEQF
TRBV9	ASSVDPSGDNEQF
TRBV6-1	ASSGTSGLQETQY
TRBV5-4	ASSLTGGLPDTQY
TRBV7-2	ASSSLPPSDQETQY
TRBV10-3	AISEDRIGQGVEGYT
TRBV5-1	ASSLIARAENTEAF